Given below is one T cell receptor (beta chain) in context. This sample was taken from a study of immune evolution from preneoplasia to lung adenocarcinoma. The CDR3 is 17 residues long. Germline V gene lookup returns CDR1 SEHNR and CDR2 FQNEAQ (reference sequence). Trimming stripped 5 bases from V and 2 bases from J, with 18 bases between. Profiling relied on immunoSEQ multiplex PCR, and the TCRdb table lists in-frame clones only, not all of them. The sample has 2,000 to 2,500 clones, approximately 39% seen once; the top ten hold roughly 19%. Resections took place in Japan or China from the mid-2010s to the late 2010s.

The chain uses TRBV7-9 and TRBJ2-2, with D maybe TRBD1 (5 bases). What was sequenced was FFPE adjacent normal lung tissue. The clonotype was recovered from a person aged 60-80 years with lung adenocarcinoma. This chain's CDR3 is CASSGRGGRENTGELFF. The CDR3 nucleotides read TGTGCCAGCAGCGGTAGGGGCGGCAGGGAAAACACCGGGGAGCTGTTTTTT.